This TCR beta chain emerged from a study of blood T cell repertoires in COVID-19 (dated by TCRdb to 2020 to 2021). Context from the whole study: Samples from collaborators originated in the United States, Italy and Spain and spanned both the acute and convalescent phases of COVID-19. The material from the prospective study consisted of cDNA or gDNA derived from T cells, B-cell-depleted T cells, or PBMCs. The dataset comprised deeply sampled blood TCRbeta repertoires from subjects exposed to, actively infected with, or recovered from COVID-19. The repertoires were released in a freely available public database meant as a resource for research on the immune response to SARS-CoV-2. The samples were drawn from the first 160 participants of the ongoing ImmuneRACE study and from 1,254 subjects provided by 6 global collaborators. Nearly every sample came with metadata listing a de-identified subject ID, COVID-19 status, age in years and sex. Where HLA class I and class II types were available, the types were taken from metadata supplied by the sample provider, not from assay-based typing. Study-wide findings and limitations: Clinical and demographic metadata were provided uncurated, with the amount varying by source and participant.

Spanning cysteine to phenylalanine, the CDR3 consists of 17 amino acids. The read is trimmed to its CDR3 DNA, 51 bases read in frame from base 1. From the germline V gene, CDR1 is SGHRS and CDR2 is YFSETQ. V has 4 bases trimmed and J has 4 bases trimmed; junction bases matching no gene number 12. This clone came up once. The antigen this receptor binds is unknown. No base-level quality is on record; no much larger clone is a single base apart. The collaborating institutions used their own protocols to collect whole blood in K2EDTA tubes. For TCRbeta analysis, collaborator samples were shipped as frozen whole blood, as isolated PBMCs, or as DNA extracted from either sample type. TCRbeta CDR3 regions were amplified from genomic DNA by means of the immunoSEQ Assay, a bias-controlled multiplex PCR. The study's own analysis went as follows. The number of nucleated cells in each sample was estimated by amplification of reference gene primers within the assay. Sequence reads were collapsed and filtered to measure the absolute abundance of every unique TCRbeta CDR3 rearrangement. For each sample, productive Simpson clonality was calculated as the square root of Simpson's diversity index over productive rearrangements. TCRdb holds this immuneACCESS table with in-frame rearrangements only. Some clones are missing; in checked studies, unresolved V genes explain under half, and the rest has no known cause. The V and J calls and clone size come from that table; D and trimming were worked out from the DNA. In all, the sample holds roughly 71,000 clones, and 88% of those were seen once. Of the sample, around 28% falls within the top ten clones.

This receptor was identified in a man in his fifties or sixties with acute or convalescent COVID-19. The sequencing input was peripheral blood. The sequence links TRBV5-1 to TRBJ2-2, with 8 bases in between that match TRBD1. The sequenced DNA: TGCGCCAGCAGCGGCAGACAGGGGTCGGGTATCACCGGGGAGCTGTTTTTT. It is translated as CASSGRQGSGITGELFF.